These 14 T cell receptor beta chains originate from one sample sequenced in a study of post-analysis software for immune sequencing data. General observations from the study: The five TRBV segments detected at higher frequency in patients than in controls included TRBV5-6, TRBV5-1 and TRBV20-1.

Sequencing libraries made from TCR beta cDNA carried unique molecular identifiers. TCRdb reanalysed the PCR reads using MiXCR and keeps one entry per CDR3 protein. The table lists hundreds of thousands of distinct CDR3 sequences, around 50% of them singletons, with about 4.5% in the top ten. These receptors have no known antigen. Source material: blood. Receptor source: a girl aged 10 to 17 with multiple sclerosis.

The genes are TRBV29-1 and TRBJ1-3, with D unresolved. Germline V CDR1 and CDR2: SQVTM, ANQGSEA. Trimming removed 6 bases at V and 0 bases at J, with 9 bases between. The CDR3 sequence is 13 residues long. This chain's CDR3 is CSVESLSGNTIYF. The DNA for the CDR3 is TGCAGCGTGGAGTCCCTCTCTGGAAACACCATATATTTT.

V and J are TRBV20-1 and TRBJ2-7; 8 bases line up with TRBD1. The CDR3 extends over 13 amino acids. V shed 3 bases, J shed 3 bases, and the junction held 4 bases outside the gene matches. CDR1 DFQATT and CDR2 SNEGSKA come from the germline V gene (reference sequence). The DNA for the CDR3 is TGCAGTGCTAGGGGACAGGACTACTACGAGCAGTACTTC. Residues: CSARGQDYYEQYF.

The chain is built from TRBV6-2 or TRBV6-3 and TRBJ2-5, with 12 bases matching TRBD1. This CDR3 is built from 15 residues. The germline V gene has CDR1 MNHEY and CDR2 SVGEGT. The V and J ends lost 5 bases and 11 bases, in that order; junction bases with no gene match: 12. In DNA, the CDR3 is TGTGCCAGCAGTGACCGGGACAGGGGGCTCGGGGAGCAGTACTTC. This sequence encodes CASSDRDRGLGEQYF.

V is TRBV7-9 and J is TRBJ2-4; D remains unclear. TRBJ2-7 matches the DNA end more closely, so the J call is doubtful. Germline V gene sequence: CDR1 SEHNR, CDR2 FQNEAQ (reference sequence). The length of the CDR3 is 14 residues. In DNA, the CDR3 is TGTGCCAGCAGCTTAGCCGAATACTCCTACGAGCAGTACTTC. Encoded protein: CASSLAEYSYEQYF.

The V and J genes are TRBV7-2 and TRBJ2-7; D is perhaps TRBD1 (6 bases). CDR3 length: 11 amino acids. The ends were cut back, 5 bases at V and 6 bases at J, with 8 bases in the middle. Germline CDR1 and CDR2: SGHTA and FQGNSA. CDR3 coding DNA: TGTGCCAGCAGCAACAGGGCCGAGCAGTACTTC. This gives the protein CASSNRAEQYF.

The chain is built from TRBV4-2 and TRBJ2-3; TRBD2 matches at 10 bases. Losses at the gene ends were 1 base for V and 4 bases for J; bases not matched to a gene: 8. The germline gives CDR1 LGHNA, CDR2 YNFKEQ. This CDR3 is built from 17 residues. This CDR3 reads CASSQGLAGGSPDTQYF. The CDR3 nucleotides are TGTGCCAGCAGCCAAGGCTTAGCGGGAGGTAGCCCAGATACGCAGTATTTT.

In this sample, this clonotype turned up a few times. The chain has TRBV20-1 and TRBJ2-7; D is unclear. This CDR3 comprises 15 residues. Trimming took off 0 bases at V and 0 bases at J, with 12 bases between the two ends. Germline CDR1 is DFQATT and CDR2 is SNEGSKA (reference sequence). CDR3 loop: CSARDIRTYSYEQYF. The DNA of the CDR3 is TGCAGTGCTAGAGATATTCGTACCTACTCCTACGAGCAGTACTTC.

The chain couples TRBV7-9 to TRBJ2-1; 11 nucleotides line up with TRBD2. Germline-derived CDR1 and CDR2 are SEHNR and FQNEAQ (reference sequence). V dropped 8 bases and J dropped 5; count of bases not matched to a gene: 5. The CDR3 sequence is 14 residues long. CDR3 bases: TGTGCCAGCCCCGGGACTAGCGGACACAATGAGCAGTTCTTC. Translation: CASPGTSGHNEQFF.

The chain is built from TRBV7-2 and TRBJ2-4; the match to TRBD2 covers 14 bases. The DNA matches TRBJ2-7 better at its end, which makes the J call doubtful. CDR3 size: 18 residues. Per germline, CDR1 SGHTA and CDR2 FQGNSA. CDR3 amino acids: CASSFGLAGGSLSGEQYF. The CDR3 DNA reads TGTGCCAGCAGCTTCGGACTAGCGGGGGGCAGCCTAAGCGGCGAGCAGTACTTC.

V gene TRBV4-2 combines with J gene TRBJ2-7, with 7 nucleotides matching TRBD2. V shed 0 bases and J 2 bases; nucleotides not matched to a gene: 4. The CDR3 runs to 15 residues. Germline loops: CDR1 LGHNA, CDR2 YNFKEQ. CDR3 coding DNA: TGTGCCAGCAGCCAAGATGCTAGCGGTACCTACGAGCAGTACTTC. Residues: CASSQDASGTYEQYF.

This clonotype was observed a few times. The rearrangement uses TRBV7-2 and TRBJ2-1; TRBD2 aligns across 9 bases. The CDR3 runs 15 residues. J lost 7 bases, V lost 3 bases, and 7 bases had no gene match. Germline V gene data show CDR1 as SGHTA and CDR2 as FQGNSA. The CDR3 sequence: CASSLRREGPNEQFF. CDR3 nucleotide sequence: TGTGCCAGCAGCTTGAGGCGGGAGGGCCCGAATGAGCAGTTCTTC.

The chain couples TRBV7-9 to TRBJ1-4; 7 bases match TRBD1. V shed 5 bases and J 2 bases; nucleotides not matched to a gene: 8. The CDR3 is 16 residues long. CDR1 SEHNR and CDR2 FQNEAQ come from the germline V gene (reference sequence). In nucleotides, the CDR3 is TGTGCCAGCAGCCGCAGCAGGGGGTTGACTAATGAAAAACTGTTTTTT. Residues: CASSRSRGLTNEKLFF.

This clonotype was counted only a few times. The rearrangement uses TRBV12-3 or TRBV12-4 and TRBJ2-5; D is possibly TRBD1 (8 bases). With 3 bases removed from V and 11 bases from J, the gap between germline ends came to 19 bases. CDR3 size: 14 residues. The DNA for the CDR3 is TGTGCCAGCAGTTTCCCGACAGGGGCGGGGGAGCAGTACTTC. It codes for CASSFPTGAGEQYF.

This chain joins TRBV5-1 and TRBJ2-7, with a weak D call TRBD1 (6 bases). Trimming shortened V by 4 bases and J by 2 bases, and 19 bases separated the two germline ends. This CDR3 has 16 residues. Germline CDR1 reads SGHRS; CDR2 reads YFSETQ. The chain's CDR3 is CASSSTGQSRTYEQYF. CDR3 in DNA: TGCGCCAGCAGCAGTACAGGACAGAGTCGTACCTACGAGCAGTACTTC.